A selection of T cell receptor beta chains follows, all from one sample in a study of blood T cell repertoires in COVID-19. TCRdb's copy holds only in-frame clones and misses some; the assay was immunoSEQ multiplex PCR. The sample has 50,000 or so clones; 83% are singletons. Sequencing was performed on peripheral blood. These receptors were taken from a man between 60 and 75 years old with active COVID-19. Each CDR3 is given with its conserved first and last residue. The D gene is left open where the match is weak. The listing skips clone size in some rows; elsewhere it reads once, few, many or a size class.

J gene | V gene | clone size | D gene | CDR3 protein | CDR3 DNA
TRBJ2-5 | TRBV30 | . | . | CAIAPHGRGEETQYF | TGTGCCATAGCCCCCCACGGCAGGGGGGAAGAGACCCAGTACTTC
TRBJ2-5 | TRBV14 | . | . | CASSQVEFQETQYF | TGTGCCAGCAGCCAAGTAGAGTTCCAAGAGACCCAGTACTTC
TRBJ1-1 | TRBV7-9 | few | TRBD1 | CASRTGPEAFF | TGTGCCAGCAGGACAGGGCCTGAGGCTTTCTTT
TRBJ1-5 | TRBV9 | . | . | CASSTGRSGGNQPQHF | TGTGCCAGCAGCACCGGGAGATCGGGAGGCAATCAGCCCCAGCATTTT
TRBJ1-1 | TRBV24-1 | . | . | CATRRAGVETEAFF | TGTGCCACCAGACGCGCAGGGGTTGAGACTGAAGCTTTCTTT
TRBJ2-3 | TRBV4-2 | . | . | CASSHLLTGDTQYF | TGTGCCAGCAGCCACCTCCTAACCGGAGATACGCAGTATTTT
TRBJ2-7 | TRBV6-2/TRBV6-3 | . | . | CASSYIYEQYF | TGTGCCAGCAGTTATATCTACGAGCAGTACTTC
TRBJ1-1 | TRBV4-3 | . | . | CASSQKGHRMNTEAFF | TGCGCCAGCAGCCAAAAAGGACACCGCATGAACACTGAAGCTTTCTTT
TRBJ2-3 | TRBV28 | . | TRBD1 | CASSLASKWGQSSTDTQYF | TGTGCCAGCAGTTTGGCCTCGAAGTGGGGACAGAGCAGCACAGATACGCAGTATTTT
TRBJ2-7 | TRBV19 | . | . | CASSVWRDGTYEQYF | TGTGCCAGTAGTGTCTGGAGGGACGGAACCTACGAGCAGTACTTC
TRBJ2-7 | TRBV24-1 | . | . | CAQMREHYYEQYF | TGTGCCCAAATGCGGGAACATTATTACGAGCAGTACTTC
TRBJ1-5 | TRBV28 | . | . | CASSLWKTKSSNQPQHF | TGTGCCAGCAGTTTATGGAAGACAAAGAGTAGCAATCAGCCCCAGCATTTT
TRBJ1-5 | TRBV2 | . | . | CASSVERGNQPQHF | TGTGCCAGCAGTGTCGAAAGGGGGAATCAGCCCCAGCATTTT
TRBJ2-5 | TRBV5-4 | . | . | CASSLEGGGSETQYF | TGTGCCAGCAGCTTGGAGGGGGGGGGCAGTGAGACCCAGTACTTC
TRBJ2-3 | TRBV5-1 | . | . | CASSLAPEADTQYF | TGCGCCAGCAGCTTGGCACCTGAGGCAGATACGCAGTATTTT
TRBJ1-4 | TRBV28 | . | . | CASSSTLGGGGTNEKLFF | TGTGCCAGCAGTTCTACCCTCGGGGGCGGGGGAACTAATGAAAAACTGTTTTTT
TRBJ2-2 | TRBV7-3 | . | TRBD2 | CASSFPGLAGGPYTGELFF | TGTGCCAGCAGCTTCCCGGGACTAGCGGGGGGGCCTTACACCGGGGAGCTGTTTTTT
TRBJ2-3 | TRBV7-2 | . | . | CASSFSNSADTQYF | TGTGCCAGCAGCTTTTCAAACTCGGCAGATACGCAGTATTTT
TRBJ2-5 | TRBV11-2 | . | TRBD2 | CASSPTRGGRETQYF | TGTGCCAGCAGCCCGACCCGGGGGGGCCGAGAGACCCAGTACTTC
TRBJ2-7 | TRBV4-1 | . | TRBD2 | CASSPSFLAGSYEQYF | TGCGCCAGCAGCCCTTCATTTCTAGCGGGCTCCTACGAGCAGTACTTC
TRBJ2-7 | TRBV28 | . | TRBD1 | CASSFLGTGNEQYF | TGTGCCAGCAGCTTCCTCGGGACAGGAAACGAGCAGTACTTC
TRBJ1-5 | TRBV28 | . | . | CASSFLGEGQPQHF | TGTGCCAGCAGTTTTCTCGGGGAGGGACAGCCCCAGCATTTT
TRBJ2-7 | TRBV7-2 | . | TRBD2 | CASSLGSGSSYEQYF | TGTGCCAGCAGCTTAGGCAGCGGGAGCTCCTACGAGCAGTACTTC
TRBJ2-1 | TRBV7-3 | . | TRBD2 | CASSRDGTSDNEQFF | TGTGCCAGCAGCCGGGACGGGACTAGCGACAATGAGCAGTTCTTC
TRBJ2-1 | TRBV4-1 | . | TRBD2 | CASSQATSGGADEQFF | TGCGCCAGCAGCCAAGCGACTAGCGGGGGGGCCGATGAGCAGTTCTTC
TRBJ2-5 | TRBV28 | . | . | CASSFGSGAKTQYF | TGTGCCAGCAGTTTTGGATCAGGGGCTAAAACCCAGTACTTC
TRBJ2-3 | TRBV7-9 | . | TRBD2 | CASSLAGAGADTQYF | TGTGCCAGCAGCTTAGCCGGCGCGGGAGCAGATACGCAGTATTTT
TRBJ2-7 | TRBV4-1 | few | TRBD2 | CASSQGAGLAYEQYF | TGCGCCAGCAGCCAAGGGGCGGGACTAGCCTACGAGCAGTACTTC
TRBJ1-3 | TRBV5-6 | . | . | CASSLQSGNTIYF | TGTGCCAGCAGCTTGCAATCTGGAAACACCATATATTTT
TRBJ2-7 | TRBV27 | . | TRBD2 | CASSLAGGYEQYF | TGTGCCAGCAGTTTAGCGGGAGGCTACGAGCAGTACTTC
TRBJ2-3 | TRBV2 | . | TRBD1 | CASRPTGGGTDTQYF | TGTGCCAGCAGGCCGACAGGGGGCGGAACAGATACGCAGTATTTT
TRBJ2-1 | TRBV19 | . | TRBD1 | CASRRSGQGNNEQFF | TGTGCCAGTAGACGATCTGGACAGGGTAATAATGAGCAGTTCTTC
TRBJ2-5 | TRBV18 | . | TRBD2 | CASHRATSVETQYF | TGTGCCAGCCATCGGGCGACTAGCGTTGAGACCCAGTACTTC
TRBJ1-1 | TRBV27 | . | . | CASSPTGTAEAFF | TGTGCCAGCAGTCCTACAGGGACCGCTGAAGCTTTCTTT
TRBJ2-2 | TRBV7-3 | . | TRBD2 | CASSDRLAGSSRGAVF | TGTGCCAGCAGCGACAGACTAGCGGGGAGCAGCCGGGGAGCTGTTTTT
TRBJ2-1 | TRBV7-9 | once | . | CASSFSSAGSYNEQFF | TGTGCCAGCAGCTTTTCTAGCGCCGGTTCCTACAATGAGCAGTTCTTC
TRBJ2-5 | TRBV9 | . | TRBD2 | CASSLLAGSQETQYF | TGTGCCAGCAGCCTTTTAGCGGGGTCCCAAGAGACCCAGTACTTC
TRBJ2-5 | TRBV5-1 | . | . | CASSISETQYF | TGCGCCAGCAGCATCTCCGAGACCCAGTACTTC
TRBJ1-3 | TRBV2 | . | . | CASTPDRGRIAGNTIYF | TGTGCCAGCACCCCCGACAGAGGACGAATAGCTGGAAACACCATATATTTT
TRBJ2-7 | TRBV2 | . | TRBD1 | CASRGQGIGSYEQYF | TGTGCCAGCAGGGGACAGGGAATAGGGTCCTACGAGCAGTACTTC
TRBJ1-2 | TRBV28 | . | . | CASSPQGQGSGYTF | TGTGCCAGCAGTCCTCAGGGGCAGGGAAGCGGCTACACCTTC
TRBJ2-7 | TRBV5-7 | . | TRBD2 | CASSLERGGRPLEQYF | TGTGCCAGCAGCTTGGAGCGAGGCGGGAGGCCCTTAGAGCAGTACTTC
TRBJ2-5 | TRBV7-2 | . | TRBD2 | CASSLVRGLAQETQYF | TGTGCCAGCAGCTTAGTAAGGGGACTAGCCCAAGAGACCCAGTACTTC
TRBJ2-5 | TRBV6-1 | . | . | CASSEGGVTQYF | TGTGCCAGCAGTGAAGGGGGGGTGACCCAGTACTTC
TRBJ2-1 | TRBV7-6 | . | TRBD1 | CASSLGTAVWNEQFF | TGTGCCAGCAGCTTGGGGACAGCTGTCTGGAATGAGCAGTTCTTC
TRBJ2-7 | TRBV9 | . | . | CASSVGSAVSAYEQYF | TGTGCCAGCAGCGTAGGTAGCGCGGTATCAGCCTACGAGCAGTACTTC
TRBJ1-1 | TRBV5-1 | . | . | CASRVKPMPSLMNTEAFF | TGCGCCAGCAGGGTGAAGCCGATGCCGAGCCTTATGAACACTGAAGCTTTCTTT
TRBJ1-6 | TRBV28 | . | . | CASSVQQGVNSPLHF | TGTGCCAGCAGTGTCCAACAGGGAGTCAATTCACCCCTCCACTTT
TRBJ1-4 | TRBV5-6 | . | . | CASSLGPQALNEKLFF | TGTGCCAGCAGCTTGGGCCCACAAGCGCTTAATGAAAAACTGTTTTTT
TRBJ1-5 | TRBV6-5 | few | . | CASSPKGLQPQHF | TGTGCCAGCAGCCCGAAGGGGCTTCAGCCCCAGCATTTT
TRBJ2-7 | TRBV28 | . | . | CASSYYYEQYF | TGTGCCAGCAGTTATTACTACGAGCAGTACTTC
TRBJ2-2 | TRBV5-4 | . | . | CASSLGGSTTGELFF | TGTGCCAGCAGCTTGGGCGGGTCGACTACCGGGGAGCTGTTTTTT
TRBJ1-5 | TRBV19 | . | . | CASSPVNNQPQHF | TGTGCCAGTAGTCCGGTCAACAATCAGCCCCAGCATTTT